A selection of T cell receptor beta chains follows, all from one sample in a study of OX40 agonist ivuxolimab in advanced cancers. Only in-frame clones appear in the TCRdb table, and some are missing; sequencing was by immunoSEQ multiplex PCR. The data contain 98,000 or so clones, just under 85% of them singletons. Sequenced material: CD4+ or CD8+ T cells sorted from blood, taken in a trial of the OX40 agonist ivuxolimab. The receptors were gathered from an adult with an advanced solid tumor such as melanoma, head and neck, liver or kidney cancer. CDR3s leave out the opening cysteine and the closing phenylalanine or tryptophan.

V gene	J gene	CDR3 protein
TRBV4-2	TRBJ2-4	ASSQASGRARGNIQY
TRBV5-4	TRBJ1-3	ASRQGPSGNTIY
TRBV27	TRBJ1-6	ASSYLRTGDSPLH
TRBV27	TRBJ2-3	ASSLLPSGGAKDTQY
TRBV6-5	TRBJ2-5	ASSSVRETQY
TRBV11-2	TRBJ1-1	ASVRDRGRADTEAF
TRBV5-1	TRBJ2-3	ASSLSTGLTDTQY
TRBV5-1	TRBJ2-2	ASSPQTGQTGELF
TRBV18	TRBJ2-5	ASSPLSQETQY
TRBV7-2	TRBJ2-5	ASSLAGQKETQY
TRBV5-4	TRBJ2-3	ASSLAGRGRDTQY
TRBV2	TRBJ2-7	ASSEWGYEQY
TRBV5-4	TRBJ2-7	ASSLESEQY
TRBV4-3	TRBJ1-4	ASSQDFQAMNEKLF
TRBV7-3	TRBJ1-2	ASSLGPNGGYT
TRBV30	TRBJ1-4	AWDSTGEKLF
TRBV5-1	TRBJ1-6	ASSFSGEGPPLH
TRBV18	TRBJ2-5	ASSTVAGLQETQY
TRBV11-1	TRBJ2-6	ASSLEVLQSGGGNVLT
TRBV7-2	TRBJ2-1	ASSLTSGVYNEQF
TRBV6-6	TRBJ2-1	ASSRTRDGEQF
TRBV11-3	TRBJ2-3	ASSLGLAKSTDTQY
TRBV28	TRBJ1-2	ASGWNEQDYGYT
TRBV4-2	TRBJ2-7	ASSQDSSLGDRSSYEQY
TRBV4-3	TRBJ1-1	ASSQEEGVGAF
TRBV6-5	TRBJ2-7	ASSYQGTGGHEQY
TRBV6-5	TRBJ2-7	ASKNPGAQREQY
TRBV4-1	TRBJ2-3	ASSQEFTPSTDTQY
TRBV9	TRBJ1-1	ASSVAQKNTEAF
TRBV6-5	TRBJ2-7	ASRPRVGEQY
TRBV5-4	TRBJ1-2	ASSLDGLNYGYT
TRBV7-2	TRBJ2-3	ASSRGDYTQY
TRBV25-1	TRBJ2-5	ASGRQGRIQETQY
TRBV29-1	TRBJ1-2	SVGGNYGYT
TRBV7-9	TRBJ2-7	ASSWGQGAGEQY
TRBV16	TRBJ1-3	ASSQSSGNSIY
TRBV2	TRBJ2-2	ASSGLLSGELF